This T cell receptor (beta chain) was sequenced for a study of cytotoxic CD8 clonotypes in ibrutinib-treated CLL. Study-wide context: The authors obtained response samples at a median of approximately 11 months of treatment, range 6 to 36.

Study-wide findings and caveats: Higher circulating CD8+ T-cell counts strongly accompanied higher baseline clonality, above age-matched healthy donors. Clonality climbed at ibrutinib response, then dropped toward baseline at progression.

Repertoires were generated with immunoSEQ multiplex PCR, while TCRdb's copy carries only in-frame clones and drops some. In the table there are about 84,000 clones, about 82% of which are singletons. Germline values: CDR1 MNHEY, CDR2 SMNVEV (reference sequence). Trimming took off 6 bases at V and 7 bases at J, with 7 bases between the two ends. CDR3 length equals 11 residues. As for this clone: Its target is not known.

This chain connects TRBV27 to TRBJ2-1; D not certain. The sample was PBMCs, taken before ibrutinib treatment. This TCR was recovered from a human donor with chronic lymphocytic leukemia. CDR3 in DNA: TGTGCCAGCAGCCACTTTAATGAGCAGTTCTTC. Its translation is CASSHFNEQFF.